Listed here is a single TCR beta chain. What it binds is unknown. The read falls 3 residues short of the CDR3 end, and the missing part is taken from the germline J gene. Repertoires were generated with immunoSEQ multiplex PCR, while TCRdb's copy carries only in-frame clones and drops some. The sample table includes about 15,000 clones. The sample is drawn from a study of T cells in women clearing cervical HPV infection. CDR3 size: 12 residues. The V end lost 6 bases, the J end lost 7 bases, and 9 bases lay between the germline ends. CDR1 is MNHEY and CDR2 is SVGEGT in the germline V gene. Whole-study findings and limits: It is unknown whether associations predate infection; no effector/memory or HPV-specific sorting.

Sequenced sample: blood buffy coat. The V gene is TRBV6-2 or TRBV6-3, the J gene TRBJ1-4; no clear D gene. This TCR was sampled from a woman between 18 and 69 years old with a cervical HPV16 infection that either progressed to CIN3+ or cleared (not recorded which). CDR3 sequence reads: CASSRTFEKLFF. CDR3 DNA (partial): TGTGCCAGCAGCCGGACTTTTGAAAAA.